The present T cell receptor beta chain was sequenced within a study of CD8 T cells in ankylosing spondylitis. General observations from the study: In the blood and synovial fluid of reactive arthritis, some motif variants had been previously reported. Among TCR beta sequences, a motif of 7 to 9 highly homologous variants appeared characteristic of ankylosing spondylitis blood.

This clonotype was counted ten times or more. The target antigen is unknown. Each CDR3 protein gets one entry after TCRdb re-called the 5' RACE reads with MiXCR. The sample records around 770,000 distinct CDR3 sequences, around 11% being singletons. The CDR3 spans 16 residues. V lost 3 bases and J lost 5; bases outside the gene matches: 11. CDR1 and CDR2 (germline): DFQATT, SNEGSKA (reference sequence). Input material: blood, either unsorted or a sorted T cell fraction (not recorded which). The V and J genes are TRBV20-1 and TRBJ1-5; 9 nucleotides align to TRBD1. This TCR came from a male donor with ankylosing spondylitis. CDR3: CSASGTGNGWDQPQHF. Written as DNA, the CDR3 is TGCAGTGCTAGTGGGACAGGGAACGGCTGGGATCAGCCCCAGCATTTT.